These 22 T cell receptor beta chains came from one sample sequenced in a study of T cells in Graves' hyperthyroidism and ophthalmopathy. RNA transcripts yielded amplified TCR beta CDR3 regions. The primer set for the first-round RT-PCR of the TCR CDR3 was HTBI. TCRdb analysed the multiplex PCR reads with MiXCR anew, one entry per CDR3 protein. Of under 400,000 distinct CDR3 sequences listed, roughly 20% are singletons. Sample: blood. These receptors all stem from a woman in her forties or fifties with Graves' hyperthyroidism.

This clonotype was seen ten or more times. V usage is TRBV13 and J usage is TRBJ2-3, with D tentatively TRBD1 (5 bases). The length of the CDR3 is 15 residues. The V end lost 2 bases, the J end lost 6 bases, and 15 bases lay between the germline ends. Germline V gives CDR1 PRHDT, CDR2 FYEKMQ (reference sequence). The CDR3 is CASSLKWGPMDTQYF. CDR3 DNA: TGTGCCAGCAGCTTAAAGTGGGGCCCGATGGATACGCAGTATTTT.

This clonotype has a count of ten or more. This chain connects TRBV7-9 to TRBJ2-7, with 7 bases that match TRBD1. Germline CDR1 reads SEHNR; CDR2 reads FQNEAQ (reference sequence). The CDR3 has 15 residues. V gave up 0 bases and J gave up 4 bases; unmatched junction bases: 6. The CDR3 sequence is CASSLAQGQIYEQYF. CDR3 DNA sequence: TGTGCCAGCAGCTTAGCCCAGGGACAGATTTACGAGCAGTACTTC.

This clonotype came up a few times. The chain carries TRBV14 and TRBJ2-5, with a possible D match to TRBD2 (6 bases). This CDR3 has 14 amino acids. Per germline, CDR1 SGHDN and CDR2 FVKESK. The V end lost 3 bases, the J end lost 5 bases, and 13 bases lay between the germline ends. The CDR3: CASSHSGFGETQYF. Written as DNA, the CDR3 is TGTGCCAGCAGCCACAGCGGGTTCGGGGAGACCCAGTACTTC.

The chain links TRBV29-1 to TRBJ2-3; 12 nucleotides line up with TRBD2. The CDR3 contains 15 residues. After removal of 7 bases from V and 0 bases from J, the junction contained 5 bases not matched to a gene. The germline CDR1 and CDR2 sequences are SQVTM and ANQGSEA. CDR3 bases: TGCAGCGCGGAAGGACTAGCGGGAAGCACAGATACGCAGTATTTT. Translating it yields CSAEGLAGSTDTQYF.

This clonotype was detected many times. This chain joins TRBV3-1 and TRBJ2-6, with 7 bases matching TRBD2. The CDR3 contains 15 residues. V trimming: 5 bases; J trimming: 2 bases; junction bases outside the gene matches: 3. Per germline, CDR1 LGHDT and CDR2 YNNKEL (reference sequence). The CDR3 nucleotides read TGTGCCAGCAGCTACCGGGGGGCTGGGGCCAACGTCCTGACTTTC. Amino acids: CASSYRGAGANVLTF.

V and J are TRBV3-1 and TRBJ2-6; D tentatively fits TRBD1 or TRBD2 (6 bases each). This CDR3 has 15 residues. Trimming pared 0 bases from V and 5 bases from J, leaving 8 bases between. Germline assignment: CDR1 LGHDT and CDR2 YNNKEL (reference sequence). The CDR3 DNA is TGTGCCAGCAGCCAAGAGGGGGGCTGGGCCAACGTCCTGACTTTC. This sequence encodes CASSQEGGWANVLTF.

The J gene is TRBJ2-1, the V gene TRBV29-1; 15 bases are shared with TRBD2. This CDR3 has 16 residues. V shed 7 bases, J shed 8 bases, and the junction held 12 bases outside the gene matches. Germline lookup yields CDR1 SQVTM and CDR2 ANQGSEA. DNA for the CDR3: TGCAGCGCTGCGGGACTAGCGGGGGGCCGTGTCGATGAGCAGTTCTTC. This codes for CSAAGLAGGRVDEQFF.

The rearrangement links TRBV27 to TRBJ1-5; unclear D gene. CDR3 size: 15 residues. The germline V gene encodes CDR1 MNHEY and CDR2 SMNVEV (reference sequence). V lost 3 bases and J lost 2, with 11 bases in between. The CDR3 DNA is TGTGCCAGCAGTTTTTATCCCGATGGCAATCAGCCCCAGCATTTT. Translation: CASSFYPDGNQPQHF.

At least ten counts were recorded for this clonotype. This chain connects TRBV6-5 to TRBJ2-5; D might be TRBD1 (6 bases). V dropped 0 bases and J dropped 2 bases, with 10 bases sitting between them. Germline V gene data show CDR1 as MNHEY and CDR2 as SVGAGI. This CDR3 is 15 amino acids long. The DNA for the CDR3 is TGTGCCAGCAGTTACTCAGGGGACACTCAAGAGACCCAGTACTTC. Translating gives CASSYSGDTQETQYF.

This clonotype showed up many times. V and J are TRBV7-6 and TRBJ2-5; 9 nucleotides match TRBD1. The CDR3 is 13 amino acids. The germline V gene has CDR1 SGHVS and CDR2 FNYEAQ. V shed 8 bases, J shed 13 bases, and the junction held 14 bases outside the gene matches. The CDR3 protein is CASAPGQGGFRYF. CDR3 sequence (DNA): TGTGCCAGCGCCCCGGGACAGGGTGGATTTCGGTACTTC.

This clonotype was counted many times. V is TRBV5-1 and J is TRBJ2-4; 7 nucleotides align to TRBD1. Per germline, CDR1 SGHRS and CDR2 YFSETQ. The CDR3 runs 13 residues. V gave up 2 bases and J gave up 5 bases; unmatched junction bases: 1. The CDR3 loop reads CASSLQGQNIQYF. For the CDR3, the DNA is TGCGCCAGCAGCTTACAGGGGCAAAACATTCAGTACTTC.

This clonotype was seen at least ten times. The chain couples TRBV12-3 or TRBV12-4 to TRBJ1-1; TRBD1 aligns across 9 bases. The junction had 5 bases not matched to a gene; V was cut back by 9 bases and J by 3 bases. CDR3 size: 13 residues. For the CDR3, the DNA is TGTGCCAGTATCACAGGGGGCGACACTGAAGCTTTCTTT. Protein: CASITGGDTEAFF.

This clonotype was counted ten times or more. This rearrangement joins TRBV2 to TRBJ1-1, with unresolved D. V lost 8 bases to trimming and J lost 6 bases, with 16 bases between them. Germline V lookup: CDR1 SNHLY, CDR2 FYNNEI. The CDR3 has 13 amino acids. The CDR3 bases are TGTGCCAGCGGGAGGGTGCAGCCCCCTGAAGCTTTCTTT. This gives the protein CASGRVQPPEAFF.

This clonotype was detected many times. The genes are TRBV12-5 and TRBJ2-1, with 14 bases identical to TRBD2. V lost 7 bases and J lost 10; bases outside the gene matches: 9. CDR1 and CDR2 (germline): LGHNT, FRNRAP. This CDR3 is 15 amino acids long. The CDR3, as DNA: TGTGCTAGTGCCAGCGGACTAGCGGGAGGAGTCGAGCAGTTCTTC. Protein product: CASASGLAGGVEQFF. The full variable domain, its missing parts supplied by reference TRBV12-5 and TRBJ2-1, is DARVTQTPRHKVTEMGQEVTMRCQPILGHNTVFWYRQTMMQGLELLAYFRNRAPLDDSGMPKDRFSAEMPDATLATLKIQPSEPRDSAVYFCASASGLAGGVEQFFGPGTRLTVL.

The rearrangement links TRBV5-4 to TRBJ1-2; D not certain. The germline CDR1 and CDR2 sequences are SGHNT and YYREEE (reference sequence). The CDR3 totals 13 residues. Trimming shortened V by 3 bases and J by 6 bases, and 12 bases separated the two germline ends. CDR3: CASSYGGGDGYTF. DNA of the CDR3: TGTGCCAGCAGCTACGGCGGCGGAGATGGCTACACCTTC.

The gene calls are TRBV5-1 and TRBJ1-1; D gene ambiguous. V gave up 2 bases and J gave up 7 bases, with 15 bases separating them. Looked up from germline, CDR1 is SGHRS and CDR2 is YFSETQ. The CDR3 runs to 14 residues. In DNA form, the CDR3 reads TGCGCCAGCAGCTTAAACCCAAACGCGGGTGAAGCTTTCTTT. This translates into CASSLNPNAGEAFF.

This clonotype was counted many times. The V and J genes are TRBV5-1 and TRBJ2-1, with TRBD2 matching over 14 bases. Trimming cost V 4 bases and J 7 bases; bases outside gene matches: 7. Germline assignment: CDR1 SGHRS and CDR2 YFSETQ. This CDR3 is built from 16 residues. The CDR3 protein is CASSPTSGRVGNEQFF. CDR3 coding DNA: TGCGCCAGCAGCCCGACTAGCGGGAGGGTCGGAAATGAGCAGTTCTTC.

V is TRBV12-3 or TRBV12-4 and J is TRBJ2-1, with 16 bases matching TRBD2. V shed 4 bases and J 9 bases; nucleotides not matched to a gene: 12. The CDR3 consists of 18 residues. The CDR3 DNA reads as TGTGCCAGCAGTTCCGCCGGGACTAGCGGGGGGGCCGGCGGTGAGCAGTTCTTC. Amino acids: CASSSAGTSGGAGGEQFF.

This clonotype has only a few counts. The CDR3 spells CASTDSGVNYGYTF. DNA for the CDR3: TGTGCCAGCACCGATTCAGGGGTTAACTATGGCTACACCTTC. This sequence joins TRBV12-3 or TRBV12-4 and TRBJ1-2, with D perhaps TRBD1 (6 bases). V lost 7 bases and J 1 base, leaving 13 bases between the germline ends. The CDR3 extends over 14 amino acids.

In its sample, this clonotype was seen many times. V gene TRBV5-1 combines with J gene TRBJ2-7; D might be TRBD1 or TRBD2, each matching 6 bases. The CDR3 consists of 14 residues. V lost 5 bases, J lost 2 bases, and 14 bases lay in between. Germline CDR1 SGHRS, CDR2 YFSETQ. CDR3 loop: CASSVEGGPYEQYF. CDR3 nucleotide sequence: TGCGCCAGCAGTGTCGAGGGGGGCCCCTACGAGCAGTACTTC.

This clonotype was counted many times. The chain uses TRBV2 and TRBJ2-5; 7 bases line up with TRBD1. The CDR3 has 16 residues. V lost 0 bases to trimming and J lost 5 bases; unmatched junction nucleotides: 9. Germline-derived CDR1 and CDR2 are SNHLY and FYNNEI. CDR3 coding DNA: TGTGCCAGCAGTGAAGCGACTAAGGGGGCTTGGGAGACCCAGTACTTC. It translates to CASSEATKGAWETQYF.

This clonotype was detected only a few times. Possible read error: a much larger clone is one base away. The chain links TRBV28 to TRBJ2-1; 9 bases align to TRBD2. V lost 2 bases to trimming and J lost 5 bases; unmatched junction nucleotides: 7. Germline V gene data show CDR1 as MDHEN and CDR2 as SYDVKM. This CDR3 is built from 16 residues. The CDR3 DNA is TGTGCCAGCAGTTTAGGACTAGCGAGAGCGAACAATGAGCAGTTCTTC. It codes for CASSLGLARANNEQFF.